This TCR beta chain was retrieved from a study of blood T cells in healthy people across ages. Study observations and caveats: TCR beta diversity correlated strongly with naive T cell percentage. Higher diversity and more naive CD4+ cells were features of long-lived donors, compared to aged donors.

Germline CDR1 reads SGHTA; CDR2 reads FQGNSA. The CDR3 is 16 amino acids. The authors ran a second PCR of about 7 to 11 cycles using a sample-barcoded 5' primer and a J-beta primer mix. TCRdb re-called the 5' RACE reads through MiXCR, storing one row per CDR3 protein. In the table there are approximately 800,000 distinct CDR3 sequences, about 42% of which are singletons. Details on this clonotype: Its antigen is as yet unknown. The junction differs from germline at one of its ends, possibly a read error.

The study isolated at least 7 million PBMCs from each sample. The sample taken for sequencing was blood. The source of this sequence is a man older than 75 in good health. The chain is built from TRBV7-2 and TRBJ2-5, with D perhaps matching TRBD2 (6 bases). The CDR3 sequence: CASSLLWRGRQETRYF. In nucleotides, the CDR3 is TGTGCCAGCAGCTTACTCTGGAGGGGACGACAAGAGACCCGGTACTTC.